The 9 T cell receptor beta chains below come from one sample, sequenced in a study of shared clonotypes between healthy human individuals. Selected positively for CCR7 and CD45RO-negative, naive CD8 cells excluded terminally differentiated effector memory CD45RA+ cells. The protocol was immunoSEQ multiplex PCR, while the TCRdb copy is restricted to in-frame clones and leaves out a portion. This sample has about 2.1 million clones, with around 93% found just once. The sample consisted of naive CD8+ T cells from PBMCs. These receptors were collected from a man aged 18 to 35 in good health. Some clones in this sample may be carry-over from other donors' samples.

The chain links TRBV21-1 to TRBJ2-5; TRBD1, the table's D call, lacks a check against the DNA. TRBV21-1 is recorded as a pseudogene. The CDR3 is 14 residues long. CDR3 coding DNA: TGTGCCAGCAGCACCCAAGGACAGGGGGAGACCCAGTACTTC. Translated, it gives CASSTQGQGETQYF.

This rearrangement joins TRBV28 to TRBJ2-5; 10 positions match TRBD2. Looked up from germline, CDR1 is MDHEN and CDR2 is SYDVKM. V was pared by 6 bases and J by 5 bases, with 6 bases of the junction left unmatched. The CDR3 runs 14 residues. CDR3 nucleotides: TGTGCCAGCAGCCTCAGCGGGAGGGCTGAGACCCAGTACTTC. The encoded protein is CASSLSGRAETQYF.

The chain joins TRBV28 to TRBJ1-1; tentatively, D is TRBD1 (6 bases). CDR3 length equals 14 residues. V lost 3 bases to trimming and J lost 4 bases, with 12 bases between them. CDR1 is MDHEN, CDR2 SYDVKM, per germline. CDR3 in DNA: TGTGCCAGCAGTTTTTGGGGGGCTGGCACTGAAGCTTTCTTT. Protein product: CASSFWGAGTEAFF.

The V call is TRBV7-2, the J call TRBJ2-1; D ambiguous. This CDR3 region has 15 residues. CDR1 and CDR2 (germline): SGHTA, FQGNSA. Deletions cut 1 base from V and 3 bases from J, with 10 bases between. CDR3 nucleotide sequence: TGTGCCAGCAGCTTAGGGCCCTCTTACTACAATGAGCAGTTCTTC. Amino acids: CASSLGPSYYNEQFF.

A word on this clone: The sample contains more than one DNA sequence encoding this CDR3. The V gene is TRBV27, the J gene TRBJ1-5; D unresolved. Germline V gives CDR1 MNHEY, CDR2 SMNVEV (reference sequence). Trimming shortened V by 1 base and J by 4 bases, and 8 bases separated the two germline ends. CDR3 length equals 14 residues. The CDR3 DNA reads as TGTGCCAGCAGTTTATTGGGTCAGAATCAGCCCCAGCATTTT. This encodes CASSLLGQNQPQHF.

The chain uses TRBV7-9 and TRBJ1-6; D ambiguous. V dropped 5 bases and J dropped 12 bases, with 11 bases sitting between them. CDR1 and CDR2 (germline): SEHNR, FQNEAQ (reference sequence). CDR3 length: 12 residues. CDR3 protein: CASSDRKVPLHF. For the CDR3, the DNA is TGTGCCAGCAGCGACCGGAAGGTACCCCTCCACTTT. Full variable domain (missing parts from reference TRBV7-9 and TRBJ1-6): DTGVSQNPRHKITKRGQNVTFRCDPISEHNRLYWYRQTLGQGPEFLTYFQNEAQLEKSRLLSDRFSAERPKGSFSTLEIQRTEQGDSAMYLCASSDRKVPLHFGNGTRLTVT.

V usage is TRBV6-5 and J usage is TRBJ1-1; 7 nucleotides align to TRBD1. V was clipped by 6 bases and J by 5 bases; unmatched bases: 9. The CDR3 length is 14 residues. Germline V gives CDR1 MNHEY, CDR2 SVGAGI. CDR3 sequence (DNA): TGTGCCAGCAGCCTCCACAGGGGTCGTACTGAAGCTTTCTTT. It codes for CASSLHRGRTEAFF.

This rearrangement joins TRBV27 to TRBJ2-3, with 8 bases identical to TRBD1. The germline V gene has CDR1 MNHEY and CDR2 SMNVEV (reference sequence). The CDR3 spans 15 residues. Unmatched junction bases numbered 7, after V lost 4 bases and J lost 4 bases. DNA of the CDR3: TGTGCCAGCAGTTCCCCCCCACAGGGGGCAGATACGCAGTATTTT. It translates to CASSSPPQGADTQYF.

The chain is built from TRBV29-1 and TRBJ1-1; D is perhaps TRBD1 (5 bases). The CDR3 loop spans 14 amino acids. Germline V gives CDR1 SQVTM, CDR2 ANQGSEA. V lost 6 bases, J lost 5 bases, and 19 bases lay in between. The CDR3, as DNA: TGCAGCGTCAAAACCGGGGCCGCGAGGACTGAAGCTTTCTTT. It is translated as CSVKTGAARTEAFF.